This TCR beta chain was sequenced during a study of identifying expanded T cells in peripheral blood (dated 2019 in TCRdb). A note on the overall study: Separate aliquots of the same genomic DNA pool were sequenced to produce technical replicates, and four replicates were compared in pairs.

No immune events such as infections were documented for the healthy donors during the collection period. Blood repertoires from healthy donors were used as a training cohort for calibrating time-dependent variance in a beta-binomial model of differential abundance of T-cell clones. The training cohort included about ten healthy donors, of whom 3 were female and 7 were male. On average the donors were around 45 years old, and their ages spanned about 25 to 64 years. Whole blood, obtained from a commercial supplier, was collected from each healthy donor at three time points spaced around 13 days apart. For immunosequencing, genomic DNA was extracted from whole blood that had not been sorted. The immunoSEQ Assay, which uses bias-controlled multiplex PCR amplification of genomic DNA, was used to profile TCRbeta CDR3 regions. Processing in the source paper ran as follows. The absolute abundance of each unique TCRbeta CDR3 region was quantified after sequences were collapsed and filtered. Differential abundance was tested with two models: a binomial (Fisher-equivalent) model and a beta-binomial model that adds time-dependent variance fitted from healthy donors. Clones with fewer than 5 combined templates were removed, and a clone was called differentially abundant if the clone's Benjamini-Hochberg FDR was below 0.01. The form v = (b*log(k)+a)^2 was used to model beta-binomial variance as a function of total template count across the two samples. In its TCRdb copy, this immuneACCESS table keeps in-frame sequences only and misses some clones. Where compared with another copy, unresolved V genes explain less than half of these, and the others have no known cause. The V and J calls and clone size come from that table; D and trimming were worked out from the DNA. The sample table lists some 100,000 clones, around nine tenths of them with a count of one. In total, the top ten clones hold roughly 6% of the sample.

Broad study findings and their caveats: The binomial model flagged about 1.3 differentially abundant clones between technical replicates but 15 to 17 over approximately 2 weeks and 19 to 20 over roughly 4 weeks. The authors expected that biological variance in healthy repertoires might rise further over much longer intervals, such as months to years. For all healthy donors, the variance in clone template counts between two-week samples rose significantly as total template count increased. Across all healthy-donor time intervals, the beta-binomial model significantly lowered both the number of clones called differentially abundant and the false-positive rate.

From the cysteine up to the phenylalanine, the CDR3 has a length of 16 residues. CDR3 DNA is the only sequence kept; it has 48 bases, read in frame from the first base. Trimming removed 0 bases from V and 0 bases from J, leaving 9 bases between the germline ends. From a lookup of the germline V gene, CDR1 and CDR2 are ENHRY and SYGVKD. In the case of this clone: This receptor's antigen is unknown. No base-level quality is on record; no much larger clone is a single base apart. Other DNA sequences within the sample encode an identical CDR3.

The sequence joins TRBV10-3 to TRBJ1-3, and the D gene may be TRBD1, 6 bases matching. This receptor was identified in a person aged 18-69 years in good health. The sequenced sample consisted of blood. The nucleotide sequence reads as follows: TGTGCCATCAGTGAGTCCGGACAGAGCTCTGGAAACACCATATATTTT. Its translation reads: CAISESGQSSGNTIYF.